Below, 13 T cell receptor beta chains from the same sample are listed, as sequenced in a study of blood T cell repertoires in COVID-19. Clones were read by immunoSEQ multiplex PCR, and TCRdb kept only the in-frame ones, dropping some. In the table there are 250,000 to 400,000 clones, almost 90% of which are singletons. Sequencing input: peripheral blood. The origin of the receptors is a woman in her 30s with COVID-19, enrolled during active disease.

This chain links TRBV5-4 with TRBJ1-1; weak D call: TRBD1 (5 bases). Trimming pared 4 bases from V and 11 bases from J, leaving 12 bases between. There are 11 residues in the CDR3. The germline V gene has CDR1 SGHNT and CDR2 YYREEE (reference sequence). The CDR3 loop reads CASSLGGTAFF. CDR3 DNA sequence: TGTGCCAGCAGCCTAGGAGGGACTGCTTTCTTT.

J is TRBJ1-1 and V is TRBV3-1 (or the pseudogene TRBV3-2); D not resolved. Trimming removed 1 base from V and 3 bases from J, with 9 bases in between. The germline V gene encodes CDR1 LGHDT and CDR2 YNNKEL (reference sequence). This CDR3 is built from 14 residues. The CDR3 DNA is TGTGCCAGCAGCCAAGGGATGAGGTACACTGAAGCTTTCTTT. Amino acids: CASSQGMRYTEAFF.

The rearrangement uses TRBV18 and TRBJ1-1; D ambiguous. CDR1 and CDR2 from the germline V gene are KGHSH and LQKENI. The length of the CDR3 is 15 residues. V was pared by 3 bases and J by 5 bases, with 16 bases between. The CDR3 protein is CASSPGSGHATEAFF. The CDR3 DNA follows: TGTGCCAGCTCACCCGGAAGTGGGCACGCTACTGAAGCTTTCTTT.

This clone was counted once. The chain couples TRBV27 to TRBJ1-6; 8 bases map to TRBD1. This CDR3 region has 17 residues. Losses at the gene ends were 5 bases for V and 6 bases for J; bases not matched to a gene: 12. Germline lookup yields CDR1 MNHEY and CDR2 SMNVEV (reference sequence). The CDR3 DNA follows: TGTGCCAGCAGTCTACGGACAGGGAGGGTCGGTAATTCACCCCTCCACTTT. This translates into CASSLRTGRVGNSPLHF.

The CDR3: CASSSTGSGNQPQHF. CDR3 nucleotide sequence: TGTGCCAGCAGTTCGACAGGGAGTGGCAATCAGCCCCAGCATTTT. This chain links TRBV28 with TRBJ1-5, with 7 bases lining up with TRBD1. Germline-derived CDR1 and CDR2 are MDHEN and SYDVKM. The J segment lost 2 bases and the V segment lost 4 bases, leaving 5 bases of the junction unmatched. The CDR3 length is 15 residues.

This rearrangement joins TRBV2 to TRBJ1-2; D is perhaps TRBD1 (5 bases). The germline gives CDR1 SNHLY, CDR2 FYNNEI. The CDR3 totals 13 residues. V lost 3 bases, J lost 3 bases, and 8 bases lay in between. The CDR3 coding sequence is TGTGCCAGCAGTGACAGGGATGACTATGGCTACACCTTC. It is translated as CASSDRDDYGYTF.

The chain couples TRBV7-8 to TRBJ2-1; no definite D call. Germline-derived CDR1 and CDR2 are SGHVS and FQNEAQ. Trimming cost V 1 base and J 9 bases, with 10 bases left between them. The CDR3 is 13 residues long. As DNA, the CDR3 is TGTGCCAGCAGCTTAGTTTCTGGCCGTGAGCAGTTCTTC. The encoded protein is CASSLVSGREQFF. Full variable domain (remainder filled in from reference TRBV7-8 and TRBJ2-1): GAGVSQSPRYKVAKRGQDVALRCDPISGHVSLFWYQQALGQGPEFLTYFQNEAQLDKSGLPSDRFFAERPEGSVSTLKIQRTQQEDSAVYLCASSLVSGREQFFGPGTRLTVL.

The rearrangement joins TRBV12-5 to TRBJ2-5; 7 positions match TRBD1. Germline CDR1 and CDR2: LGHNT and FRNRAP. This CDR3 is built from 14 residues. V dropped 3 bases and J dropped 4; count of bases not matched to a gene: 5. The CDR3 DNA reads TGTGCTAGTGGTTTAGGACAGGCGGGAGAGACCCAGTACTTC. Translation gives CASGLGQAGETQYF.

The genes are TRBV7-9 and TRBJ1-2; 9 bases agree with TRBD1. V was clipped by 5 bases and J by 4 bases; unmatched bases: 14. This CDR3 has 17 amino acids. Germline CDR1 SEHNR, CDR2 FQNEAQ (reference sequence). CDR3 in DNA: TGTGCCAGCAGCCCGCCAAGTGACCGGGACAGGGCCTATGGCTACACCTTC. Its translation: CASSPPSDRDRAYGYTF.

This clone has only a few counts. This chain uses TRBV12-5 with TRBJ1-1, with D perhaps TRBD1 (6 bases). Germline V gene lookup returns CDR1 LGHNT and CDR2 FRNRAP. Trimming cost V 5 bases and J 4 bases, with 14 bases left between them. This CDR3 region has 14 residues. CDR3 region: CASGPPTGSTEAFF. For the CDR3, the DNA is TGTGCTAGTGGTCCCCCGACAGGAAGCACTGAAGCTTTCTTT.

Only one count was recorded for this clone. The chain recombines TRBV18 with TRBJ2-2; perhaps TRBD1 as D (6 bases). Germline CDR1 KGHSH, CDR2 LQKENI. Trimming removed 0 bases from V and 1 base from J, with 12 bases in between. The CDR3 covers 17 residues. CDR3 DNA: TGTGCCAGCTCACCACCCATTCCGACAGGGAACACCGGGGAGCTGTTTTTT. Translated, it gives CASSPPIPTGNTGELFF.

The rearrangement links TRBV5-5 to TRBJ2-3; 11 nucleotides agree with TRBD2. Looked up from germline, CDR1 is SGHKS and CDR2 is YYEKEE (reference sequence). Losses at the gene ends were 0 bases for V and 2 bases for J; bases not matched to a gene: 11. The length of the CDR3 is 19 residues. The DNA for the CDR3 is TGTGCCAGCAGCTTGGAAAACCCCGGGACTAGCGGACTCACAGATACGCAGTATTTT. Its protein is CASSLENPGTSGLTDTQYF.

The chain uses TRBV28 and TRBJ1-6; TRBD1 agrees at 7 bases. There are 14 residues in the CDR3. V was clipped by 2 bases and J by 9 bases; unmatched bases: 4. The V gene's germline CDR1 is MDHEN and CDR2 SYDVKM. The CDR3 DNA follows: TGTGCCAGCAGTTTAGTGGGGACAGCTTCACCCCTCCACTTT. This gives the protein CASSLVGTASPLHF.